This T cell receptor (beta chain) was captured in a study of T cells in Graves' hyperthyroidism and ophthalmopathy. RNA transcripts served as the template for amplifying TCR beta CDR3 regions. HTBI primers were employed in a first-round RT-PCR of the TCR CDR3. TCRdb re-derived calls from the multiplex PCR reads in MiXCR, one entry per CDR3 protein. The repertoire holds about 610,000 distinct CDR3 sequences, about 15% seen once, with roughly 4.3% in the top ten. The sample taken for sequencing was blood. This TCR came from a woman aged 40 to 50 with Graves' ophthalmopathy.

CDR3 bases: TGTGCCAGCAGTCCACGACAGGGGTTAGTACATCAGCCCCAGCATTTT. It specifies CASSPRQGLVHQPQHF. V is TRBV27 and J is TRBJ1-5; 8 bases line up with TRBD1. Trimming cost V 5 bases and J 5 bases; bases outside gene matches: 11. The germline V gene encodes CDR1 MNHEY and CDR2 SMNVEV (reference sequence). CDR3 size: 16 residues.